This T cell receptor (beta chain) appears in the sequencing data of a study of T cell changes during pregnancy in multiple sclerosis. Generated by immunoSEQ multiplex PCR, the TCRdb table keeps only in-frame clones and is missing some. The sample carries roughly 93,000 clones, approximately 89% recorded once. The CDR3 runs 17 residues. The chain uses TRBV21-1 and TRBJ1-1. TRBV21-1 is deemed a pseudogene. Sequencing used peripheral blood, obtained in the first trimester of pregnancy. The sequence was collected from a female donor in good health, enrolled as a control in a pregnancy study. The CDR3 DNA follows: TGTGCCAGCAGCAAAAGGGCTTCGGGGGGAATGAACACTGAAGCTTTCTTT. Protein: CASSKRASGGMNTEAFF.